Listed below are T cell receptor beta chains from one sample, sequenced in a study of shared clonotypes between healthy human individuals. Clones were sequenced by immunoSEQ multiplex PCR, and TCRdb holds only the in-frame ones, with some missing. Of approximately 2,000,000 clones listed, about 94% are singletons. Sample: naive CD8+ T cells from PBMCs. These TCRs come from a man aged 18 to 29 in good health. Some clones in this sample may be carry-over from other donors' samples. The CDR3 runs from the conserved cysteine through the conserved F or W. Fields, in order: J gene, V gene, D gene, CDR3 protein. A D gene is named only where the DNA matches it firmly.

TRBJ2-3 TRBV6-6 TRBD1 CASSYAGTGTDTQYF
TRBJ1-2 TRBV25-1 TRBD1 CASSPGTAAFYGYTF
TRBJ2-7 TRBV7-9 TRBD2 CASSLASLASKEQYF
TRBJ2-3 TRBV10-2 TRBD2 CASSDPGLAGLTDTQYF
TRBJ1-2 TRBV5-6 TRBD1 CASSSIDREVIYGYTF
TRBJ2-1 TRBV29-1 TRBD2 CSVWGGSAYNEQFF
TRBJ2-3 TRBV9 TRBD1 CASSVSGQSTDTQYF
TRBJ2-3 TRBV6-5 . CASSYLGDGTDTQYF
TRBJ2-1 TRBV11-1 . CASSLARMHNEQFF
TRBJ2-2 TRBV9 TRBD2 CASSPGGGELFF
TRBJ1-2 TRBV27 . CASSPGTSYGYTF
TRBJ2-7 TRBV5-6 TRBD2 CASSGLAGGWQYF
TRBJ1-2 TRBV6-1 TRBD1 CASDGTGNLDF
TRBJ2-7 TRBV7-2 TRBD2 CASSLGTSGNRRFYEQYF
TRBJ2-7 TRBV4-1 TRBD2 CASSHFSGGYYEQYF
TRBJ1-1 TRBV20-1 . CSASKVTEAFF
TRBJ2-1 TRBV6-1 TRBD1 CADRGGYNEQFF
TRBJ1-1 TRBV6-5 . CASSYSVVTEAFF
TRBJ1-2 TRBV29-1 . CSVDRLYGYTF
TRBJ1-5 TRBV28 TRBD1 CASSSGTGSNQPQHF
TRBJ2-7 TRBV19 . CASSMRRGRSYEQYF
TRBJ2-3 TRBV7-9 . CASSSESDTQYF
TRBJ2-3 TRBV6-6 TRBD1 CASRGDRVHTDTQYF
TRBJ1-1 TRBV5-4 . CASSPDRGGHREAFF
TRBJ2-1 TRBV28 TRBD1 CASSPGTGEYNEQFF
TRBJ2-7 TRBV27 . CASSTRTAIRGEQYF